This T cell receptor (beta chain) was captured by sequencing in a study of blood T cell repertoires in COVID-19. The assay was immunoSEQ multiplex PCR, and TCRdb's table has in-frame clones only and misses some. The sample yields more than 200,000 clones, 65% to 90% seen once. The clonotype comes from a man aged 50-59 years with acute or convalescent COVID-19. The sequencing input was peripheral blood.

The DNA for the CDR3 is TGTGCCAGCAGACCTGGACTAGCGGGGGGGAACACCGGGGAGCTGTTTTTT. Its translation: CASRPGLAGGNTGELFF. This sequence joins TRBV14 and TRBJ2-2; 14 bases are shared with TRBD2. The length of the CDR3 is 17 residues. Germline assignment: CDR1 SGHDN and CDR2 FVKESK. Trimming cost V 6 bases and J 1 base; bases outside gene matches: 4.